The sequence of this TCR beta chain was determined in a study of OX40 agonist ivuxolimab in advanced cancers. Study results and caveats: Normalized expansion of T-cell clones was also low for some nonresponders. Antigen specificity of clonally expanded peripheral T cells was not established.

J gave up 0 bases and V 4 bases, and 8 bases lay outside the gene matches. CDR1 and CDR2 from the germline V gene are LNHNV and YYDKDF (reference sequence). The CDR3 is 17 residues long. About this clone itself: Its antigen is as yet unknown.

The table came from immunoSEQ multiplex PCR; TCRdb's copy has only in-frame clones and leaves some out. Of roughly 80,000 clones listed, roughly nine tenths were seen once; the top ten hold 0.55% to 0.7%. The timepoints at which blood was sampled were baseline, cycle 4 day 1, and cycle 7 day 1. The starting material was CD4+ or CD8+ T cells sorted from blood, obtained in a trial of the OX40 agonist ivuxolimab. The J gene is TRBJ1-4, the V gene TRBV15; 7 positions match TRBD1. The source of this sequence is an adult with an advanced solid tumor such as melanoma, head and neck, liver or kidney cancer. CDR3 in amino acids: CATSKGRGATTNEKLFF. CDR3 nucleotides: TGTGCCACCAGCAAGGGCAGGGGGGCGACAACTAATGAAAAACTGTTTTTT.